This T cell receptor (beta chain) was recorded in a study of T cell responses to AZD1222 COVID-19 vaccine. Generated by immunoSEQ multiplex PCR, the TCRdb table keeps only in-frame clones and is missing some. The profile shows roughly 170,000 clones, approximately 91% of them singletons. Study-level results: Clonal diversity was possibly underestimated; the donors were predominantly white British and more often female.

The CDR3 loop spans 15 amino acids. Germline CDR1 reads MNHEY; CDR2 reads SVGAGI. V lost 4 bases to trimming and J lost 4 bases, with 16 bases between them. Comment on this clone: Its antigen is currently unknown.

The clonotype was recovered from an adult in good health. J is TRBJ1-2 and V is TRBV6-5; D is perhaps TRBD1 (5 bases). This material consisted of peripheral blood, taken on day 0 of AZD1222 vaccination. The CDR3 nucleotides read TGTGCCAGCAGTTTCCCCCAGGGTAGGGGCTATGGCTACACCTTC. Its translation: CASSFPQGRGYGYTF.